This T cell receptor (beta chain) appears in the sequencing data of a study of blood T cell repertoires in COVID-19. Clones were sequenced by immunoSEQ multiplex PCR, and TCRdb holds only the in-frame ones, with some missing. The sample contains roughly 72,000 clones, about 80% of which appear only once. The CDR3 spans 16 residues. Germline assignment: CDR1 SGDLS and CDR2 YYNGEE. V was shortened by 4 bases and J by 9 bases, with 23 bases between the two germline ends. The receptor was derived from a woman of 80 years or more with acute or convalescent COVID-19. The chain uses TRBV9 and TRBJ2-1; a weak D match, TRBD2 (6 bases). Specimen: peripheral blood. CDR3: CASSTSGGAMVGEQFF. CDR3 coding DNA: TGTGCCAGCAGCACCTCAGGAGGGGCGATGGTGGGTGAGCAGTTCTTC.